Reported below is one T cell receptor beta chain. Its antigen is unidentified. The record originates from a study of shared clonotypes between healthy human individuals. The study's findings and limits: Few donors restricted represented genetic and exposure-history diversity. It was observed that 5% to 6.5% of naive CD4 clonotypes were shared across several donors. Generation probability values for non-shared clonotypes were lower than those for clonotypes shared by all four donors. Despite large depth, sorted-subset datasets appeared incompletely sequenced.

The assay was immunoSEQ multiplex PCR, and TCRdb's table has in-frame clones only and misses some. The top ten clones hold about 0.36% of a sample with fewer than 3 million clones, around 90% of them seen once. This clonotype originated in a man between 18 and 29 years old in good health. Some clones in this sample may be carry-over from other donors' samples. The sample consisted of naive CD4+ T cells from PBMCs. Sample subset: CD45RA+ positively selected.

The CDR3 sequence is CASSLGSTSGAYNEQFF. The CDR3 DNA reads TGCGCCAGCAGCTTGGGTTCGACTAGCGGGGCCTACAATGAGCAGTTCTTC. The rearrangement uses TRBV5-1 and TRBJ2-1; 11 bases are shared with TRBD2. There are 17 residues in the CDR3. Germline V gene sequence: CDR1 SGHRS, CDR2 YFSETQ. Trimming took 0 bases from V and 2 from J; bases not matched to a gene: 4. Using reference TRBV5-1 and TRBJ2-1 for the parts outside the CDR3, the full variable domain is KAGVTQTPRYLIKTRGQQVTLSCSPISGHRSVSWYQQTPGQGLQFLFEYFSETQRNKGNFPGRFSGRQFSNSRSEMNVSTLELGDSALYLCASSLGSTSGAYNEQFFGPGTRLTVL.